The following is a TCR beta chain sequence with its context. Its specificity is not known. Germline lookup yields CDR1 KGHSH and CDR2 LQKENI. Between the trimmed V and J ends, which lost 3 bases and 2 bases, there was a span of 14 bases. The CDR3 spans 16 residues. This specimen belongs to a study of OX40 agonist ivuxolimab in advanced cancers. Study conclusions and caveats: Some of the nonresponding patients also showed low levels of normalized T-cell clonal expansion.

Only in-frame clones appear in the TCRdb table, and some are missing; sequencing was by immunoSEQ multiplex PCR. The table records 72,000 or so clones, about 86% of them present only once. Anyone with autoimmune disease history or systemic immunosuppression was excluded. The receptor was isolated from an adult with an advanced solid tumor such as melanoma, head and neck, liver or kidney cancer. The J gene is TRBJ2-1, the V gene TRBV18, with TRBD2 as a possible D gene (5 bases). The source material was CD4+ or CD8+ T cells sorted from blood, sampled in a trial of the OX40 agonist ivuxolimab. CDR3 DNA sequence: TGTGCCAGCTCACCCTCGATTAGCGTAACCTACAATGAGCAGTTCTTC. Translated, it gives CASSPSISVTYNEQFF. The variable domain in full, with the rest retrieved from reference TRBV18 and TRBJ2-1, is NAGVMQNPRHLVRRRGQEARLRCSPMKGHSHVYWYRQLPEEGLKFMVYLQKENIIDESGMPKERFSAEFPKEGPSILRIQQVVRGDSAAYFCASSPSISVTYNEQFFGPGTRLTVL.